The rows below give T cell receptor beta chains drawn from one sample of a study of regulatory and conventional T cells in RAG deficiency. Sequencing was performed with immunoSEQ multiplex PCR; in TCRdb, only in-frame clones are kept and a portion is missing. The sample has around 30,000 clones, about 89% seen once. These data were likewise used in another study, on regulatory T cells.

Sequencing used CD8+ T cells sorted from blood. Receptors originate from a human donor in good health. CDR3s include the opening cysteine and the closing phenylalanine or tryptophan. The order of the fields is V gene, D gene, J gene, clone size, CDR3 DNA, CDR3 protein. D genes are given only for firm matches. Expanded clones get a size class; other rows say once, few or many, or leave the size out.

TRBV5-1	TRBD2	TRBJ2-1	-	TGCGCCAGCAGCATCTGGACTAGCGGATACAATGAGCAGTTCTTC	CASSIWTSGYNEQFF
TRBV6-5	-	TRBJ2-3	few	TGTGCCAGCAGTTACGGAGAGGGCCCAGATACGCAGTATTTT	CASSYGEGPDTQYF
TRBV7-8	TRBD1	TRBJ2-7	-	TGTGCCAGCAGCTTAGGGGGGGCTGGACAGGGTGGCGAGCAGTACTTC	CASSLGGAGQGGEQYF
TRBV7-7	-	TRBJ2-5	-	TGTGCTAGCAGCTTAAATCGGAAACAAGAGACCCAGTACTTC	CASSLNRKQETQYF
TRBV5-1	-	TRBJ2-2	-	TGCGCCAGCAGCGACCAGACCGGGGGCACGAACACCGGGGAGCTGTTTTTT	CASSDQTGGTNTGELFF
TRBV7-9	TRBD2	TRBJ2-3	-	TGTGCCAGCAGCTCTACTGCGACTAGCGGGGGGGCAGGAGATACGCAGTATTTT	CASSSTATSGGAGDTQYF
TRBV11-2	-	TRBJ1-1	-	TGTGCCAGCAGCTCCCAACTTGGGACGGAAGCTTTCTTT	CASSSQLGTEAFF
TRBV5-4	TRBD1	TRBJ2-5	-	TGTGCCAGCAGCTTGGGGGGGACAGGGGGCGCAGAGACCCAGTACTTC	CASSLGGTGGAETQYF
TRBV29-1	TRBD2	TRBJ2-7	-	TGCAGCGTTGATGGGACTAGCGGGGTACACGAGCAGTACTTC	CSVDGTSGVHEQYF
TRBV7-2	-	TRBJ1-3	-	TGTGCCAGCAGCTTATCAGTTTTAAGGGGTGGCTCTGGAAACACCATATATTTT	CASSLSVLRGGSGNTIYF
TRBV5-6	-	TRBJ1-4	-	TGTGCCAGCAGCTTGGCAAGTGTCGAAAAACTGTTTTTT	CASSLASVEKLFF
TRBV19	-	TRBJ2-7	-	TGTGCCAGTAGTCCCCAAGCAGGGGCCTACGAGCAGTACTTC	CASSPQAGAYEQYF
TRBV6-5	TRBD1	TRBJ2-7	-	TGTGCCAGCAGTCCGGGACAGGACTACGAGCAGTACTTC	CASSPGQDYEQYF
TRBV2	TRBD1	TRBJ1-1	-	TGTGCCAGCAGTGGAGAGGGACAGCTCGCTTTCTTT	CASSGEGQLAFF
TRBV27	-	TRBJ1-2	-	TGTGCCAGCAGTCTATCGTCCGGGACACAACATGGCTACACCTTC	CASSLSSGTQHGYTF
TRBV19	-	TRBJ2-1	-	TGTGCCAGTAACCCAACAAGCTCCTACAATGAGCAGTTCTTC	CASNPTSSYNEQFF
TRBV15	TRBD1	TRBJ1-1	-	TGTGCCACCAGCAGCAGACAGGGAGGGAACACTGAAGCTTTCTTT	CATSSRQGGNTEAFF
TRBV4-1	-	TRBJ2-7	-	TGCGCCAGCAGCCAGGTCGCAGGGTTCGTCTACGAGCAGTACTTC	CASSQVAGFVYEQYF
TRBV30	TRBD1	TRBJ1-2	-	TGTGCCTGGAGTTCACAGGGGGCGCAGGGGGATGGCTACACCTTC	CAWSSQGAQGDGYTF
TRBV2	-	TRBJ1-1	-	TGTGCCAGCAGCAGAACACAGAACACTGAAGCTTTCTTT	CASSRTQNTEAFF
TRBV6-4	TRBD2	TRBJ2-7	medium-sized	TGTGCCAGCAGTGAAAAAGCGGGGGGTTCCTCCTACGAGCAGTACTTC	CASSEKAGGSSYEQYF
TRBV27	TRBD1	TRBJ1-1	once	TGTGCCAGCAGTTCCATGCAGGGGGGAGTGGCTTTCTTT	CASSSMQGGVAFF
TRBV2	-	TRBJ2-2	once	TGTGCCAGCAGTCTAACCTACCACGCGAACACCGGGGAGCTGTTTTTT	CASSLTYHANTGELFF
TRBV6-5	TRBD1	TRBJ2-7	-	TGTGCCAGCAGGCGACCGGGACAGGGGTCCTACGAGCAGTACTTC	CASRRPGQGSYEQYF
TRBV11-2	-	TRBJ1-6	-	TGTGCCAGCAGCTTAGATATCAAGCGGGAGGTCCAATCACCCCTCCACTTT	CASSLDIKREVQSPLHF
TRBV25-1	TRBD2	TRBJ2-1	-	TGTGCCAGCAGTGCCTCAGGTAGCGGGAATTACAATGAGCAGTTCTTC	CASSASGSGNYNEQFF
TRBV6-1	TRBD1	TRBJ1-2	medium-sized	TGTGCCAGCAGTGAAGGACAGGGTTTTGAAGGCTACACCTTC	CASSEGQGFEGYTF
TRBV11-3	-	TRBJ1-2	-	TGTGCCAGCAGCTTAAGCCGGGGGTCTGGCTACACCTTC	CASSLSRGSGYTF
TRBV10-1	TRBD1	TRBJ1-1	-	TGCGCCAGCAGTAAGAGCCGGGACAGGGGATCTGTCACTGAAGCTTTCTTT	CASSKSRDRGSVTEAFF
TRBV30	TRBD1	TRBJ1-2	-	TGTGCCTGGGACAGGGACTATGGCTACACCTTC	CAWDRDYGYTF
TRBV4-1	TRBD2	TRBJ2-1	-	TGCGCCAGCAGCCCCCTAGCGGGACGGTACAATGAGCAGTTCTTC	CASSPLAGRYNEQFF